The 27 T cell receptor beta chains presented below share a single source sample, sequenced in a study of blood T cell repertoires in COVID-19. Measured with immunoSEQ multiplex PCR; TCRdb has only the in-frame clones, and not every one. The table lists about 200,000 clones, around nine tenths of them singletons, with roughly 6.2% in the top ten. Material for sequencing was peripheral blood. The receptor source for this set is a man between 60 and 75 years old who had recovered from COVID-19.

The chain uses TRBV10-3 and TRBJ1-2; 12 bases are a match to TRBD1. The length of the CDR3 is 16 residues. V was pared by 6 bases and J by 6 bases, with 11 bases of the junction left unmatched. Germline V lookup: CDR1 ENHRY, CDR2 SYGVKD. Written as DNA, the CDR3 is TGTGCCATCAGACCTCTCCCGGGACAGGGGGCTGATGGCTACACCTTC. This encodes CAIRPLPGQGADGYTF.

The chain employs TRBV27 and TRBJ2-1; 8 nucleotides match TRBD2. Germline lookup yields CDR1 MNHEY and CDR2 SMNVEV (reference sequence). With 2 bases clipped from V and 9 bases from J, the junction kept 12 bases outside the gene matches. The CDR3 sequence is 16 residues long. CDR3 in amino acids: CASSLGGSGSAGEQFF. The DNA for the CDR3 is TGTGCCAGCAGTTTAGGGGGAAGCGGGAGTGCGGGTGAGCAGTTCTTC.

The V gene is TRBV11-3, the J gene TRBJ2-2; the D gene is possibly TRBD1 (6 bases). Trimming left V 1 base short and J 5 bases short, with 17 bases between. The CDR3 is 17 residues long. CDR1 is SGHNT and CDR2 is YENEEA in the germline V gene. This CDR3 is CASSLGTVPLGTGELFF. CDR3 in DNA: TGTGCCAGCAGCTTAGGGACAGTTCCCTTGGGGACCGGGGAGCTGTTTTTT.

The chain recombines TRBV6-5 with TRBJ2-2; D may be TRBD1 (5 bases). Between the trimmed V and J ends, which lost 0 bases and 10 bases, there was a span of 9 bases. Per the germline V gene, CDR1 is MNHEY and CDR2 is SVGAGI. This CDR3 contains 13 residues. The CDR3 coding sequence is TGTGCCAGCAGTTACTCGGGGCCAGCGGAGCTGTTTTTT. Protein sequence: CASSYSGPAELFF.

The V call is TRBV19, the J call TRBJ1-6, with D uncertain. The CDR3 loop spans 14 amino acids. CDR1 is LNHDA and CDR2 is SQIVND in the germline V gene (reference sequence). V was trimmed by 6 bases and J by 9 bases, leaving 15 bases between them. CDR3: CASSTNGRISPLHF. The CDR3 nucleotides read TGTGCCAGTAGCACCAATGGTAGAATTTCACCCCTCCACTTT.

The V call is TRBV14, the J call TRBJ1-2; TRBD1 agrees at 7 bases. With V trimmed by 4 bases and J by 2 bases, 1 base remained unmatched. Germline V lookup: CDR1 SGHDN, CDR2 FVKESK. This CDR3 has 13 amino acids. The CDR3 DNA follows: TGTGCCAGCAGCCTGACAGGGAACTATGGCTACACCTTC. Its translation is CASSLTGNYGYTF.

The genes are TRBV14 and TRBJ1-2, with a weak D call TRBD1 (6 bases). CDR3 length: 13 residues. V lost 6 bases to trimming and J lost 7 bases, with 15 bases between them. CDR1 is SGHDN and CDR2 is FVKESK in the germline V gene. CDR3 DNA sequence: TGTGCCAGCAGTCCTCAGGGGACCTTTGGCTACACCTTC. It yields the protein CASSPQGTFGYTF. Full variable domain (remainder filled in from reference TRBV14 and TRBJ1-2): EAGVTQFPSHSVIEKGQTVTLRCDPISGHDNLYWYRRVMGKEIKFLLHFVKESKQDESGMPNNRFLAERTGGTYSTLKVQPAELEDSGVYFCASSPQGTFGYTFGSGTRLTVV.

This chain links TRBV6-5 with TRBJ2-1; 11 nucleotides line up with TRBD2. V trimming: 0 bases; J trimming: 7 bases; junction bases outside the gene matches: 2. CDR3 length equals 15 residues. The germline gives CDR1 MNHEY, CDR2 SVGAGI. The CDR3 DNA is TGTGCCAGCAGTTACTCGGCTAGCGGGAGGAATGAGCAGTTCTTC. This gives the protein CASSYSASGRNEQFF.

This chain connects TRBV9 to TRBJ1-2; 8 bases match TRBD1. The CDR3 spans 14 residues. Germline V lookup: CDR1 SGDLS, CDR2 YYNGEE. The V and J ends lost 4 bases and 7 bases, in that order; junction bases with no gene match: 9. CDR3 nucleotides: TGTGCCAGCAGCCCGACAGGGGATCGGGTTGGCTACACCTTC. Protein product: CASSPTGDRVGYTF.

This chain uses TRBV3-1 (or the pseudogene TRBV3-2) with TRBJ2-7; no clear D gene. The CDR3 loop spans 15 amino acids. CDR1 is LGHDT and CDR2 is YNNKEL in the germline V gene (reference sequence). Trimming left V 1 base short and J 2 bases short, with 12 bases between. CDR3 sequence: CASSQVLRPTYEQYF. The CDR3 DNA reads TGTGCCAGCAGCCAAGTCCTCAGGCCCACCTACGAGCAGTACTTC.

V is TRBV6-5 and J is TRBJ2-7; 7 positions match TRBD1. J gave up 6 bases and V 2 bases, and 4 bases lay outside the gene matches. Germline lookup yields CDR1 MNHEY and CDR2 SVGAGI. CDR3 size: 13 residues. CDR3: CASSYRQGPEQYF. CDR3 sequence (DNA): TGTGCCAGCAGTTACCGACAGGGCCCCGAGCAGTACTTC.

The chain couples TRBV6-2 or TRBV6-3 to TRBJ1-1; 8 bases fit TRBD1. The CDR3 covers 15 residues. V was pared by 5 bases and J by 2 bases, with 7 bases of the junction left unmatched. Germline CDR1 MNHEY, CDR2 SVGEGT. In DNA, the CDR3 is TGTGCCAGCAGTCCAGGGGGCAGGGGAAACACTGAAGCTTTCTTT. Protein: CASSPGGRGNTEAFF.

The gene calls are TRBV9 and TRBJ2-1, with 7 nucleotides matching TRBD2. V shed 3 bases and J 4 bases; nucleotides not matched to a gene: 7. The germline V gene has CDR1 SGDLS and CDR2 YYNGEE. This CDR3 has 15 residues. The CDR3 nucleotides read TGTGCCAGCAGCGCTGCTGGAGCGGGGTACAATGAGCAGTTCTTC. Translating it yields CASSAAGAGYNEQFF.

The chain joins TRBV10-3 to TRBJ1-3; 7 bases fit TRBD1. V lost 5 bases, J lost 8 bases, and 9 bases stayed unmatched. The CDR3 extends over 14 amino acids. Germline V gene data show CDR1 as ENHRY and CDR2 as SYGVKD. The CDR3 region has the DNA TGTGCCATCAGTAATAGGGGGCGCGGGGACACCATATATTTT. The encoded protein is CAISNRGRGDTIYF.

The chain has TRBV19 and TRBJ2-7, with D uncertain. The germline CDR1 and CDR2 sequences are LNHDA and SQIVND (reference sequence). Trimming removed 6 bases from V and 3 bases from J, with 18 bases in between. This CDR3 spans 15 amino acids. This CDR3 is CASRAVANSGYEQYF. As DNA, the CDR3 is TGTGCCAGTAGGGCAGTAGCTAATTCCGGCTACGAGCAGTACTTC.

The chain carries TRBV12-3 or TRBV12-4 and TRBJ2-1; perhaps TRBD1 as D (6 bases). Trimming removed 5 bases at V and 5 bases at J, with 10 bases between. The CDR3 is made up of 13 amino acids. DNA of the CDR3: TGTGCCAGCAGTGGACAGAATAACAATGAGCAGTTCTTC. It encodes CASSGQNNNEQFF.

The V gene is TRBV18, the J gene TRBJ2-1, with TRBD2 matching 15 bases. The J segment lost 7 bases and the V segment lost 0 bases, leaving 4 bases of the junction unmatched. CDR1 and CDR2 from the germline V gene are KGHSH and LQKENI. This CDR3 is 17 amino acids long. The CDR3 is CASSPPGLAGGKNEQFF. The CDR3 DNA is TGTGCCAGCTCACCACCGGGACTAGCGGGAGGAAAGAATGAGCAGTTCTTC.

This chain uses TRBV18 with TRBJ2-1; possible D gene TRBD1, 6 bases. Germline assignment: CDR1 KGHSH and CDR2 LQKENI. Between the trimmed V and J ends, which lost 4 bases and 3 bases, there was a span of 13 bases. CDR3 length: 15 amino acids. CDR3 sequence (DNA): TGTGCCAGCTCACTTGCCGGGACAAACTACAATGAGCAGTTCTTC. It translates to CASSLAGTNYNEQFF.

This clone was detected once. The rearrangement joins TRBV9 to TRBJ2-3; possible D gene TRBD1, 6 bases. Trimming pared 4 bases from V and 5 bases from J, leaving 17 bases between. Germline CDR1 and CDR2: SGDLS and YYNGEE. CDR3 length: 15 amino acids. Here the CDR3 DNA reads TGTGCCAGCAGCTTTCGGACCCAAGGGGGAGATACGCAGTATTTT. Translation: CASSFRTQGGDTQYF. The full variable domain, rest sourced from reference TRBV9 and TRBJ2-3, is DSGVTQTPKHLITATGQRVTLRCSPRSGDLSVYWYQQSLDQGLQFLIQYYNGEERAKGNILERFSAQQFPDLHSELNLSSLELGDSALYFCASSFRTQGGDTQYFGPGTRLTVL.

The CDR3 bases are TGTGCCATCACTACAGGGAGGGAGCGTGAAGCTTTCTTT. This encodes CAITTGREREAFF. The rearrangement links TRBV10-3 to TRBJ1-1; maybe TRBD1 (6 bases). The V and J ends lost 7 bases and 7 bases respectively, with 16 bases between them. In germline, CDR1 is ENHRY, CDR2 SYGVKD. This CDR3 region has 13 residues.

The chain links TRBV5-1 to TRBJ2-1; perhaps TRBD1 as D (5 bases). The CDR3 contains 16 residues. The V gene's germline CDR1 is SGHRS and CDR2 YFSETQ. Trimming pared 1 base from V and 7 bases from J, leaving 18 bases between. CDR3 region: CASSLQATRGRNEQFF. DNA of the CDR3: TGCGCCAGCAGCTTGCAGGCGACAAGGGGCCGTAATGAGCAGTTCTTC.

This clone has just one count. The genes are TRBV6-5 and TRBJ1-1, with D possibly TRBD1 on 5 matching bases. The CDR3 is made up of 14 amino acids. The germline V and J ends were trimmed by 10 bases and 2 bases, with 17 bases remaining between them. Germline loops: CDR1 MNHEY, CDR2 SVGAGI. The CDR3 coding sequence is TGTGCCACCAAAATGGGGGGGGAAAACACTGAAGCTTTCTTT. As protein: CATKMGGENTEAFF.

This clone appeared a few times. The V call is TRBV7-9, the J call TRBJ1-1; D is possibly TRBD1 (5 bases). V lost 0 bases and J lost 1, with 18 bases in between. This CDR3 has 18 amino acids. Germline CDR1 and CDR2: SEHNR and FQNEAQ (reference sequence). CDR3 bases: TGTGCCAGCAGCTTAGCGGGGAAGGGGAGGATCGAGAACACTGAAGCTTTCTTT. This sequence encodes CASSLAGKGRIENTEAFF.

The chain has TRBV2 and TRBJ2-7, with a possible D match to TRBD1 (5 bases). Germline V gene sequence: CDR1 SNHLY, CDR2 FYNNEI. The ends were cut back, 6 bases at V and 4 bases at J, with 16 bases in the middle. CDR3 length equals 14 residues. The CDR3: CASRNSFRVYEQYF. The DNA of the CDR3 is TGTGCCAGCAGGAATAGTTTCAGGGTTTACGAGCAGTACTTC. Drawing the rest from reference TRBV2 and TRBJ2-7, the complete variable domain is EPEVTQTPSHQVTQMGQEVILRCVPISNHLYFYWYRQILGQKVEFLVSFYNNEISEKSEIFDDQFSVERPDGSNFTLKIRSTKLEDSAMYFCASRNSFRVYEQYFGPGTRLTVT.

The chain joins TRBV7-2 to TRBJ1-4; 7 positions agree with TRBD1. Germline-derived CDR1 and CDR2 are SGHTA and FQGNSA. CDR3 length equals 13 residues. V lost 8 bases and J lost 11; bases outside the gene matches: 11. This chain's CDR3 is CASAQGVGAKLFF. CDR3 in DNA: TGTGCCAGCGCTCAGGGGGTGGGGGCCAAACTGTTTTTT.

The CDR3 loop reads CAWTPGSVPTEAFF. The CDR3 coding sequence is TGTGCCTGGACGCCGGGGAGTGTTCCAACTGAAGCTTTCTTT. The chain uses TRBV30 and TRBJ1-1; D call uncertain. Trimming took off 4 bases at V and 5 bases at J, with 17 bases between the two ends. Germline V CDR1 and CDR2: GTSNPN, SVGIG (reference sequence). This CDR3 is 14 amino acids long.

The genes are TRBV3-1 (or the pseudogene TRBV3-2) and TRBJ1-4; 7 nucleotides match TRBD1. The CDR3 spans 15 residues. With 0 bases clipped from V and 5 bases from J, the junction kept 3 bases outside the gene matches. CDR1 LGHDT and CDR2 YNNKEL come from the germline V gene (reference sequence). CDR3 bases: TGTGCCAGCAGCCAAGAGGACAGGCTGAATGAAAAACTGTTTTTT. The encoded protein is CASSQEDRLNEKLFF.